This is a list of T cell receptor beta chains from one sample in a study of T cells in narcolepsy. Here immunoSEQ multiplex PCR was the method, and the copy in TCRdb shows in-frame clones only, minus some. The sample has 30,000 to 35,000 clones; less than 90% are singletons. Sequenced material: memory (CD45RA-) CD4+ T cells from blood. The receptors were gathered from a human donor in good health. The CDR3 runs from the conserved cysteine through the conserved F or W. The order of the fields is J gene, D gene, clone size, V gene, CDR3 protein, CDR3 DNA. D genes are given only for firm matches. Clone size is given for some rows only: seen once, a few or many times, or a class if the clone is expanded.

J: TRBJ2-3
D: .
size: few
V: TRBV5-1
CDR3: CASSWDTGTDTQYF
DNA: TGCGCCAGCAGTTGGGACACTGGCACAGATACGCAGTATTTT

J: TRBJ2-3
D: .
size: .
V: TRBV11-2
CDR3: CASSSLSSTDTQYF
DNA: TGTGCCAGCAGCTCTCTCTCTAGCACAGATACGCAGTATTTT

J: TRBJ1-1
D: .
size: once
V: TRBV28
CDR3: CASTGSWGTHTEALF
DNA: TGTGCCAGCACAGGTTCCTGGGGCACACACACTGAAGCTCTCTTT

J: TRBJ2-7
D: .
size: .
V: TRBV6-1
CDR3: CASKFGTYEQYF
DNA: TGTGCCAGCAAGTTTGGAACCTACGAGCAGTACTTC

J: TRBJ1-1
D: .
size: .
V: TRBV6-1
CDR3: CASSPGSYTEAFF
DNA: TGTGCCAGCTCCCCGGGGTCTTACACTGAAGCTTTCTTT

J: TRBJ1-2
D: TRBD1
size: few
V: TRBV7-2
CDR3: CASSHGQAFYGYTF
DNA: TGTGCCAGCAGCCACGGACAGGCCTTCTATGGCTACACCTTC

J: TRBJ1-4
D: TRBD1
size: few
V: TRBV2
CDR3: CASSPDRANEKLFF
DNA: TGTGCCAGCAGCCCCGACAGGGCTAATGAAAAACTGTTTTTT

J: TRBJ1-6
D: .
size: .
V: TRBV5-4
CDR3: CASSEGNSPLHF
DNA: TGTGCCAGCAGCGAGGGGAATTCACCCCTCCACTTT

J: TRBJ2-1
D: TRBD1
size: .
V: TRBV5-1
CDR3: CASSPRDRNRYNEQFF
DNA: TGCGCCAGCAGCCCCCGGGACAGAAATAGATACAATGAGCAGTTCTTC

J: TRBJ2-7
D: .
size: once
V: TRBV7-9
CDR3: CASSSPWTERYEQYF
DNA: TGTGCCAGCAGCTCCCCTTGGACAGAACGCTACGAGCAGTACTTC

J: TRBJ2-1
D: .
size: few
V: TRBV6-6
CDR3: CASPEEQFF
DNA: TGTGCCAGCCCCGAGGAGCAGTTCTTC

J: TRBJ2-7
D: TRBD1
size: .
V: TRBV29-1
CDR3: CSVWDRGLSYEQYF
DNA: TGCAGCGTTTGGGACAGGGGGTTGAGCTACGAGCAGTACTTC

J: TRBJ1-1
D: TRBD1
size: .
V: TRBV10-2
CDR3: CASSASGTGVTEAFF
DNA: TGCGCCAGCAGTGCCAGCGGGACAGGGGTGACTGAAGCTTTCTTT

J: TRBJ2-7
D: TRBD2
size: .
V: TRBV7-2
CDR3: CASSLGSGEHYEQYF
DNA: TGTGCCAGCAGCTTAGGAAGCGGGGAGCACTACGAGCAGTACTTC

J: TRBJ2-3
D: TRBD2
size: .
V: TRBV7-2
CDR3: CASSSKRGAGADTQYF
DNA: TGTGCCAGCAGCTCCAAGCGGGGGGCGGGGGCAGATACGCAGTATTTT

J: TRBJ2-1
D: TRBD2
size: once
V: TRBV11-2
CDR3: CASSRASGGVGEQFF
DNA: TGTGCCAGCAGCCGCGCTAGCGGGGGGGTCGGTGAGCAGTTCTTC

J: TRBJ2-7
D: .
size: .
V: TRBV15
CDR3: CATSRDQHEQYF
DNA: TGTGCCACCAGCAGAGATCAGCACGAGCAGTACTTC

J: TRBJ2-2
D: .
size: .
V: TRBV19
CDR3: CASTAWGLPGELFF
DNA: TGTGCCAGTACCGCATGGGGACTTCCCGGGGAGCTGTTTTTT

J: TRBJ2-1
D: TRBD1
size: .
V: TRBV29-1
CDR3: CSVRQGLNNEQFF
DNA: TGCAGCGTACGACAGGGTCTCAACAATGAGCAGTTCTTC

J: TRBJ1-2
D: .
size: .
V: TRBV15
CDR3: CATSREADSSNYGYTF
DNA: TGTGCCACCAGCAGAGAAGCGGACAGCTCTAACTATGGCTACACCTTC

J: TRBJ1-1
D: .
size: .
V: TRBV7-2
CDR3: CASSLGGVGGTEAFF
DNA: TGTGCCAGCAGCTTAGGCGGGGTAGGTGGTACTGAAGCTTTCTTT

J: TRBJ2-4
D: .
size: few
V: TRBV21-1
CDR3: CASSKRRTIQAKNIQYF
DNA: TGTGCCAGCAGCAAACGAAGGACAATTCAAGCCAAAAACATTCAGTACTTC

J: TRBJ2-6
D: .
size: few
V: TRBV6-1
CDR3: CASSEWANVLTF
DNA: TGTGCCAGCAGTGAATGGGCCAACGTCCTGACTTTC

J: TRBJ1-2
D: TRBD1
size: .
V: TRBV9
CDR3: CASSREDRGPYGYTF
DNA: TGTGCCAGCAGCAGGGAGGACAGGGGGCCCTATGGCTACACCTTC

J: TRBJ2-7
D: TRBD2
size: .
V: TRBV5-1
CDR3: CASSKGLAGVGEQYF
DNA: TGCGCCAGCAGCAAAGGACTAGCGGGGGTTGGTGAGCAGTACTTC

J: TRBJ2-7
D: TRBD2
size: .
V: TRBV7-2
CDR3: CASSLVAGSSYEQYF
DNA: TGTGCCAGCAGCTTAGTAGCGGGGAGCTCCTACGAGCAGTACTTC

J: TRBJ2-7
D: .
size: few
V: TRBV7-2
CDR3: CASSLIPTESYEQYF
DNA: TGTGCCAGCAGCTTAATTCCCACGGAATCCTACGAGCAGTACTTC

J: TRBJ2-1
D: .
size: .
V: TRBV6-5
CDR3: CASSYRTLSYNEQFF
DNA: TGTGCCAGCAGTTACCGCACGCTCTCCTACAATGAGCAGTTCTTC

J: TRBJ1-1
D: TRBD1
size: few
V: TRBV19
CDR3: CASRGQGPRGGTEAFF
DNA: TGTGCCAGTAGGGGACAGGGCCCAAGGGGGGGGACTGAAGCTTTCTTT

J: TRBJ2-7
D: TRBD2
size: .
V: TRBV27
CDR3: CASRTSGVNEQYF
DNA: TGTGCCAGCCGGACTAGCGGGGTAAACGAGCAGTACTTC

J: TRBJ2-1
D: .
size: .
V: TRBV19
CDR3: CASSRSGTYNEQFF
DNA: TGTGCCAGTAGCCGATCGGGAACCTACAATGAGCAGTTCTTC

J: TRBJ2-7
D: .
size: .
V: TRBV7-9
CDR3: CASSAVATGSYEQYF
DNA: TGTGCCAGCAGCGCCGTAGCAACGGGGTCCTACGAGCAGTACTTC

J: TRBJ2-3
D: TRBD2
size: .
V: TRBV9
CDR3: CASSPLGAGVTDTQYF
DNA: TGTGCCAGCAGCCCCCTGGGAGCGGGAGTAACAGATACGCAGTATTTT

J: TRBJ2-7
D: .
size: .
V: TRBV28
CDR3: CASSSQPPYEQYF
DNA: TGTGCCAGCAGTTCCCAGCCCCCCTACGAGCAGTACTTC

J: TRBJ2-7
D: .
size: .
V: TRBV18
CDR3: CASSPGTDREQYF
DNA: TGTGCCAGCTCACCAGGGACCGACAGGGAGCAGTACTTC

J: TRBJ2-3
D: .
size: .
V: TRBV5-6
CDR3: CASSPGGADTQYF
DNA: TGTGCCAGCAGCCCTGGTGGGGCAGATACGCAGTATTTT

J: TRBJ2-7
D: .
size: .
V: TRBV21-1
CDR3: CASSRGSEQYF
DNA: TGTGCCAGCAGCCGGGGCTCCGAGCAGTACTTC

J: TRBJ2-2
D: .
size: .
V: TRBV18
CDR3: CASSPLAENTGELFF
DNA: TGTGCCAGCTCACCACTAGCGGAGAACACCGGGGAGCTGTTTTTT

J: TRBJ1-4
D: TRBD1
size: .
V: TRBV6-1
CDR3: CATSDRRNEKLFF
DNA: TGTGCCACCTCGGACAGGAGAAATGAAAAACTGTTTTTT

J: TRBJ2-3
D: .
size: .
V: TRBV2
CDR3: CASSAGQPSTDTQYF
DNA: TGTGCCAGCAGCGCCGGACAGCCAAGCACAGATACGCAGTATTTT

J: TRBJ2-5
D: .
size: .
V: TRBV30
CDR3: CAWSVGETQYF
DNA: TGTGCCTGGAGTGTTGGGGAGACCCAGTACTTC

J: TRBJ2-7
D: .
size: .
V: TRBV7-3
CDR3: CASSFMDGLEQYF
DNA: TGTGCCAGCAGCTTTATGGACGGTCTTGAGCAGTACTTC

J: TRBJ2-5
D: .
size: .
V: TRBV5-4
CDR3: CASSQDLPGARQETQYF
DNA: TGCGCCAGCAGCCAAGATCTTCCGGGAGCGAGACAAGAGACCCAGTACTTC

J: TRBJ2-1
D: TRBD2
size: .
V: TRBV4-1
CDR3: CASTSSGGLAGVNEQFF
DNA: TGCGCCAGCACATCATCCGGGGGGCTAGCGGGAGTGAATGAGCAGTTCTTC

J: TRBJ2-6
D: .
size: .
V: TRBV6-1
CDR3: CASSEAGRDTFSGANVLTF
DNA: TGTGCCAGCAGTGAAGCGGGTCGGGACACCTTCTCTGGGGCCAACGTCCTGACTTTC

J: TRBJ2-7
D: .
size: .
V: TRBV7-2
CDR3: CASSLQYEQYF
DNA: TGTGCCAGCAGCTTACAGTACGAGCAGTACTTC

J: TRBJ2-2
D: .
size: .
V: TRBV19
CDR3: CASSKAGNTGELFF
DNA: TGTGCCAGTAGTAAGGCGGGTAACACCGGGGAGCTGTTTTTT

J: TRBJ1-5
D: .
size: .
V: TRBV5-6
CDR3: CASSLAPGGNSNQPQHF
DNA: TGTGCCAGCAGCTTGGCCCCTGGGGGGAATAGCAATCAGCCCCAGCATTTT

J: TRBJ2-2
D: .
size: once
V: TRBV11-2
CDR3: CASRTGTWDTNTGELFF
DNA: TGTGCCAGCAGGACCGGGACCTGGGATACGAACACCGGGGAGCTGTTTTTT